Each of the 26 T cell receptor beta chains below was sequenced from the same sample in a study of cytomegalovirus exposure and HLA in healthy donors (TCRdb year 2017). To prepare the library, the immunoSEQ multiplex PCR assay was applied. For the multiplex PCR, a mixture combining 60 forward primers for TCR Vbeta segments and 13 reverse primers for TCR Jbeta segments was used. The source is immuneACCESS, and TCRdb retained only in-frame sequences with V and J called. Part of the clones is not carried over; for the studies checked, unresolved V genes explain less than half of this, and the remainder is unexplained. Recorded for this sample are around 100,000 clones; roughly three quarters of them occurred a single time. The ten largest account for 19% of the sample. Source material: PBMCs. The receptor set was obtained from a woman aged 60 to 75 in good health and CMV-seropositive.

The chain carries TRBV15 and TRBJ1-1, with a tentative D call TRBD1 (6 bases). There are 17 residues in the CDR3. The germline V gene has CDR1 LNHNV and CDR2 YYDKDF (reference sequence). Trimming left V 5 bases short and J 1 base short, with 20 bases between. Written as DNA, the CDR3 is TGTGCCACCAGCCCTCCCGGAATAACAGGGCAGAACACTGAAGCTTTCTTT. This translates into CATSPPGITGQNTEAFF.

The gene calls are TRBV2 and TRBJ2-1; 14 nucleotides match TRBD2. This CDR3 has 14 residues. Germline assignment: CDR1 SNHLY and CDR2 FYNNEI. Unmatched junction bases numbered 5, after V lost 7 bases and J lost 9 bases. DNA of the CDR3: TGTGCCAGCACTGGACTAGCGGGAGGTGCTGAGCAGTTCTTC. This codes for CASTGLAGGAEQFF.

This clone appeared a few times. The genes are TRBV5-1 and TRBJ1-2; 10 bases are a match to TRBD1. The CDR3 length is 14 residues. V lost 4 bases and J lost 5; bases outside the gene matches: 5. Germline values: CDR1 SGHRS, CDR2 YFSETQ. The CDR3 is CASSQGTGEYGYTF. The CDR3 region has the DNA TGCGCCAGCAGCCAAGGGACAGGGGAGTATGGCTACACCTTC.

The CDR3 DNA sequence: TGTGCCAGTAGTATCCAGGGTCGCACTATCTACGAGCAGTACTTC. Protein: CASSIQGRTIYEQYF. The chain couples TRBV19 to TRBJ2-7, with D tentatively TRBD1 (5 bases). This CDR3 is 15 amino acids long. Between the trimmed V and J ends, which lost 3 bases and 3 bases, there was a span of 15 bases. Germline V lookup: CDR1 LNHDA, CDR2 SQIVND (reference sequence). The full variable domain, its missing parts supplied by reference TRBV19 and TRBJ2-7, is DGGITQSPKYLFRKEGQNVTLSCEQNLNHDAMYWYRQDPGQGLRLIYYSQIVNDFQKGDIAEGYSVSREKKESFPLTVTSAQKNPTAFYLCASSIQGRTIYEQYFGPGTRLTVT.

In its sample, this clone was seen a few times. The rearrangement uses TRBV29-1 and TRBJ1-2; D is unclear. The CDR3 has 12 amino acids. Trimming cost V 7 bases and J 8 bases, with 17 bases left between them. Germline-derived CDR1 and CDR2 are SQVTM and ANQGSEA. CDR3 sequence (DNA): TGCAGCGCTGAGGAGCCCCGGAGAGGCTACACCTTC. The encoded protein is CSAEEPRRGYTF. Filled out from reference TRBV29-1 and TRBJ1-2, the complete variable domain reads SAVISQKPSRDICQRGTSLTIQCQVDSQVTMMFWYRQQPGQSLTLIATANQGSEATYESGFVIDKFPISRPNLTFSTLTVSNMSPEDSSIYLCSAEEPRRGYTFGSGTRLTVV.

The CDR3 nucleotides read TGTGCCAGCAGCTCGGGGGTTTTAGGACTAGCGGACAATGAGCAGTTCTTC. It encodes CASSSGVLGLADNEQFF. This chain joins TRBV5-8 and TRBJ2-1; 10 nucleotides match TRBD2. Germline CDR1 SGHTS, CDR2 YDEGEE. Unmatched junction bases numbered 11, after V lost 3 bases and J lost 5 bases. The length of the CDR3 is 17 residues.

V and J are TRBV10-1 and TRBJ2-7, with 7 bases matching TRBD1. The V gene's germline CDR1 is WNHNN and CDR2 SYGVQD (reference sequence). This CDR3 is 14 amino acids long. After removal of 0 bases from V and 3 bases from J, the junction contained 2 bases not matched to a gene. This chain's CDR3 is CASSESDRIYEQYF. The CDR3 coding sequence is TGCGCCAGCAGTGAGTCGGACAGGATCTACGAGCAGTACTTC.

The V gene is TRBV30, the J gene TRBJ2-7; weak D call: TRBD2 (6 bases). With 8 bases removed from V and 4 bases from J, the gap between germline ends came to 12 bases. CDR3 length: 11 amino acids. The germline V gene encodes CDR1 GTSNPN and CDR2 SVGIG (reference sequence). In DNA form, the CDR3 reads TGTGCCGCGGGACTGATTTACGAGCAGTACTTC. It is translated as CAAGLIYEQYF.

This sequence joins TRBV5-1 and TRBJ1-3; D is possibly TRBD1 (5 bases). The ends were cut back, 4 bases at V and 4 bases at J, with 9 bases in the middle. CDR3 size: 13 residues. Germline V gene data show CDR1 as SGHRS and CDR2 as YFSETQ. The CDR3 bases are TGCGCCAGCAGCCCAGGGTCGGGAAACACCATATATTTT. Its translation is CASSPGSGNTIYF.

The count of this clone is one. CDR3 amino acids: CASSTGQQETQYF. In DNA form, the CDR3 reads TGTGCCAGCAGCACCGGACAGCAAGAGACCCAGTACTTC. This rearrangement joins TRBV28 to TRBJ2-5; D is possibly TRBD1 (6 bases). The length of the CDR3 is 13 residues. Trimming shortened V by 6 bases and J by 2 bases, and 10 bases separated the two germline ends. Per germline, CDR1 MDHEN and CDR2 SYDVKM.

In regard to this clone: One end of the junction is discordant with germline, which a read error may explain. The rearrangement joins TRBV27 to TRBJ2-1; D not resolved. Germline loops: CDR1 MNHEY, CDR2 SMNVEV (reference sequence). The CDR3 loop spans 16 amino acids. Here the CDR3 DNA reads TGTGCCAGCAGTTTATCGCCCCCTTACTCCCACAATGAGCAGTTCTTC. Its protein product is CASSLSPPYSHNEQFF.

The chain is built from TRBV9 and TRBJ2-1; 8 nucleotides line up with TRBD1. V lost 5 bases, J lost 4 bases, and 8 bases stayed unmatched. Germline V gives CDR1 SGDLS, CDR2 YYNGEE. CDR3 length equals 15 residues. DNA for the CDR3: TGTGCCAGCAGTTCCGGGACAGGAACTTACAATGAGCAGTTCTTC. Protein: CASSSGTGTYNEQFF.

The V and J genes are TRBV18 and TRBJ2-7, with TRBD2 matching 11 bases. Germline V CDR1 and CDR2: KGHSH, LQKENI. This CDR3 is 14 amino acids long. J was trimmed by 6 bases and V by 6 bases; bases with no gene match: 7. The CDR3 DNA reads TGTGCCAGCTCCCGTACTAGCGGGAGTGGCGAGCAGTACTTC. Encoded protein: CASSRTSGSGEQYF.

Only one count was recorded for this clone. The genes are TRBV6-6 and TRBJ1-5; tentatively, D is TRBD1 (6 bases). V gave up 7 bases and J gave up 1 base, with 14 bases separating them. This CDR3 has 15 residues. Germline V gene data show CDR1 as MNHNY and CDR2 as SVGAGI (reference sequence). The CDR3 coding sequence is TGTGCCAGCACCGCGAGGGGACAAAGCAATCAGCCCCAGCATTTT. Encoded protein: CASTARGQSNQPQHF.

The chain employs TRBV6-1 and TRBJ2-7; 9 bases line up with TRBD2. The CDR3 contains 14 residues. V was pared by 6 bases and J by 4 bases, with 7 bases of the junction left unmatched. The germline V gene encodes CDR1 MNHNS and CDR2 SASEGT. The CDR3 protein is CASSVAGAGYEQYF. DNA of the CDR3: TGTGCCAGCAGCGTAGCGGGAGCGGGGTACGAGCAGTACTTC.

The chain has TRBV29-1 and TRBJ1-1; 7 nucleotides line up with TRBD1. V gave up 5 bases and J gave up 6 bases; unmatched junction bases: 9. This CDR3 region has 13 residues. In germline, CDR1 is SQVTM, CDR2 ANQGSEA. The CDR3 spells CSVRTGLQAEAFF. DNA of the CDR3: TGCAGCGTTCGGACAGGTCTCCAGGCTGAAGCTTTCTTT. Filled out from reference TRBV29-1 and TRBJ1-1, the complete variable domain reads SAVISQKPSRDICQRGTSLTIQCQVDSQVTMMFWYRQQPGQSLTLIATANQGSEATYESGFVIDKFPISRPNLTFSTLTVSNMSPEDSSIYLCSVRTGLQAEAFFGQGTRLTVV.

CDR3 sequence reads: CASRAGLVNTEAFF. The CDR3 DNA follows: TGCGCCAGCAGAGCGGGACTCGTGAACACTGAAGCTTTCTTT. This chain joins TRBV5-1 and TRBJ1-1; tentatively, D is TRBD1 (5 bases). Looked up from germline, CDR1 is SGHRS and CDR2 is YFSETQ. Trimming pared 5 bases from V and 0 bases from J, leaving 11 bases between. The CDR3 loop spans 14 amino acids. Drawing the rest from reference TRBV5-1 and TRBJ1-1, the complete variable domain is KAGVTQTPRYLIKTRGQQVTLSCSPISGHRSVSWYQQTPGQGLQFLFEYFSETQRNKGNFPGRFSGRQFSNSRSEMNVSTLELGDSALYLCASRAGLVNTEAFFGQGTRLTVV.

The V gene is TRBV25-1, the J gene TRBJ1-4, with D possibly being TRBD1 (5 bases). V lost 3 bases, J lost 11 bases, and 7 bases lay in between. Germline V CDR1 and CDR2: MGHDK, SYGVNS. The CDR3 is 11 amino acids. CDR3 sequence reads: CASSDAGKLFF. The CDR3 coding sequence is TGTGCCAGCAGTGATGCAGGGAAACTGTTTTTT.

The CDR3 DNA reads TGTGCCAGCAGCCCAAGACAGTCTGAAGCTTTCTTT. This translates into CASSPRQSEAFF. The chain is built from TRBV9 and TRBJ1-1; the D gene is possibly TRBD1 (5 bases). The CDR3 runs 12 residues. The V and J ends lost 4 bases and 6 bases respectively, with 10 bases between them. Germline V gene sequence: CDR1 SGDLS, CDR2 YYNGEE.

The rearrangement links TRBV4-2 to TRBJ1-6; 8 bases map to TRBD1. This CDR3 contains 16 residues. Germline V gene sequence: CDR1 LGHNA, CDR2 YNFKEQ. V lost 0 bases to trimming and J lost 9 bases; unmatched junction nucleotides: 7. This chain's CDR3 is CASSQDLRGTGSPLHF. CDR3 DNA: TGTGCCAGCAGCCAAGATCTTAGGGGGACAGGTTCACCCCTCCACTTT.

This clone was seen only once. The chain links TRBV5-1 to TRBJ2-5, with a possible D match to TRBD2 (6 bases). V was clipped by 0 bases and J by 5 bases, with 14 bases between them. Germline V lookup: CDR1 SGHRS, CDR2 YFSETQ. This CDR3 contains 15 residues. CDR3 bases: TGCGCCAGCAGCTTGGGTGTTGGAGGGAAGGAGACCCAGTACTTC. Encoded protein: CASSLGVGGKETQYF.

This clone has a handful of counts. CDR3 sequence: CASSNNYNEQFF. CDR3 DNA sequence: TGTGCCAGCAGCAACAACTACAATGAGCAGTTCTTC. The rearrangement joins TRBV11-1 to TRBJ2-1; D is ambiguous. Looked up from germline, CDR1 is SGHAT and CDR2 is FQDESV (reference sequence). Trimming cost V 5 bases and J 3 bases, with 5 bases left between them. The CDR3 is 12 amino acids.

The chain uses TRBV6-6 and TRBJ1-2, with D hard to call. The V gene lost 7 bases and the J gene lost 2 bases, with 14 bases spanning the gap. Germline CDR1 is MNHNY and CDR2 is SVGAGI (reference sequence). The CDR3 covers 14 residues. The CDR3 sequence is CASTEDGRNYGYTF. The CDR3 nucleotides read TGTGCCAGCACCGAGGACGGGAGGAACTATGGCTACACCTTC.

Comments on this clone: The junction shows a germline mismatch at one end, possibly a read error. The J gene is TRBJ1-2, the V gene TRBV2; possibly TRBD1 for D (5 bases). CDR1 is SNHLY, CDR2 FYNNEI, per germline. This CDR3 spans 13 amino acids. The CDR3, as DNA: TGTGCCAGCAGGGAAGGGGAGAACTATGGCTACACCTTC. It codes for CASREGENYGYTF.

V is TRBV4-1 and J is TRBJ2-1; 8 bases align to TRBD2. This CDR3 spans 14 amino acids. Germline V gene sequence: CDR1 MGHRA, CDR2 YSYEKL. With 4 bases clipped from V and 5 bases from J, the junction kept 4 bases outside the gene matches. CDR3 in amino acids: CASSRASGHNEQFF. CDR3 DNA sequence: TGCGCCAGCAGCCGGGCTAGCGGGCACAATGAGCAGTTCTTC.

This clone was counted a few times. The rearrangement links TRBV9 to TRBJ1-5; D is unclear. The CDR3 sequence is 15 residues long. V lost 7 bases and J lost 1, with 15 bases in between. CDR1 and CDR2 from the germline V gene are SGDLS and YYNGEE. The CDR3 DNA reads as TGTGCCAGCTCAGAGGGAATGAGGAGCAATCAGCCCCAGCATTTT. This encodes CASSEGMRSNQPQHF.